Given below is one T cell receptor (beta chain) in context. The data belong to a study of blood T cell repertoires in COVID-19. Study at large: Sample material is recorded as cDNA or gDNA derived from T cells, B-cell-depleted T cells, or PBMCs.

The data were produced by immunoSEQ multiplex PCR, yet TCRdb's version contains in-frame clones alone and is incomplete. The table lists approximately 230,000 clones, roughly 88% of them singletons. V was clipped by 5 bases and J by 5 bases, with 13 bases between them. CDR3 length: 13 amino acids. The germline V gene has CDR1 LNHDA and CDR2 SQIVND (reference sequence). A Seattle source enrolled patients during active infection and followed them longitudinally. Sequencing input: peripheral blood. The receptor comes from a woman aged 30 to 39 with COVID-19, enrolled during active disease. The rearrangement links TRBV19 to TRBJ2-7, with a tentative D call TRBD1 (6 bases). CDR3 nucleotide sequence: TGTGCCAGTAGTCCCGGGACAATCGACGAGCAGTACTTC. As protein: CASSPGTIDEQYF.